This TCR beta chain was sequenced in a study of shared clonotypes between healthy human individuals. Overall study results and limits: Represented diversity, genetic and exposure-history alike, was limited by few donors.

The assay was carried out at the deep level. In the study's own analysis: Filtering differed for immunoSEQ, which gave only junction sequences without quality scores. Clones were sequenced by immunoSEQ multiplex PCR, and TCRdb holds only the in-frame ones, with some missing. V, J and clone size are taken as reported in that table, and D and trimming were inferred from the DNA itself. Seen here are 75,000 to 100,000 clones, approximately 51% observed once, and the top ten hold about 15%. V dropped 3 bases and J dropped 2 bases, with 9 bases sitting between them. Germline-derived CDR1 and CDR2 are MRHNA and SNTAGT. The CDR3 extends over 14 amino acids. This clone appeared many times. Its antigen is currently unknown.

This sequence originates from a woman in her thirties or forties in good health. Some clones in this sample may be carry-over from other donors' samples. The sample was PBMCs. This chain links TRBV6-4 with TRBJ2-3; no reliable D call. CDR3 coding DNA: TGTGCCAGCAGTGAGACCGGGCCCACAGATACGCAGTATTTT. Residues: CASSETGPTDTQYF.